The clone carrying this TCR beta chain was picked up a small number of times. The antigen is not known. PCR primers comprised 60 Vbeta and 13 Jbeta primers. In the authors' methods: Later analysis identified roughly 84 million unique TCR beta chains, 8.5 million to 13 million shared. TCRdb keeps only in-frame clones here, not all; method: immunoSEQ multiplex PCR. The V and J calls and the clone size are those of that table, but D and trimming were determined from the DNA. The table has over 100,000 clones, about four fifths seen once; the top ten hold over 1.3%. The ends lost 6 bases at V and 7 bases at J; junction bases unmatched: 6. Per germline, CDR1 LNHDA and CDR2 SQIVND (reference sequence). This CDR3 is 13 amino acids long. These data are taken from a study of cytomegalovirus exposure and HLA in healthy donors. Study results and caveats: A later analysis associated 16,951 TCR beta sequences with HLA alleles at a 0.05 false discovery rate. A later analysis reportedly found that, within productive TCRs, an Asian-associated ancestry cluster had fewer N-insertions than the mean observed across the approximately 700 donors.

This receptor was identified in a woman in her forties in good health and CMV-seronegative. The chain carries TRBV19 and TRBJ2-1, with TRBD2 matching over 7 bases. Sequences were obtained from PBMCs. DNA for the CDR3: TGTGCCAGTAGACAGATCGGGGGGAATGAGCAGTTCTTC. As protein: CASRQIGGNEQFF.